The entry below describes one T cell receptor (beta chain). Its specificity is not known. PCR employed 60 Vbeta and 13 Jbeta primers. Profiling relied on immunoSEQ multiplex PCR, and the TCRdb table lists in-frame clones only, not all of them. The table records about 160,000 clones, around 88% of them present only once. The data were obtained in a study of cytomegalovirus exposure and HLA in healthy donors. Losses at the gene ends were 6 bases for V and 0 bases for J; bases not matched to a gene: 3. There are 15 residues in the CDR3. Germline V gene data show CDR1 as MNHNS and CDR2 as SASEGT. Study outcomes and limitations: TCR beta sequences numbering around 15,000 were associated with HLA alleles at 0.05 false discovery rate in a later analysis. The likely origin of a cluster of highly shared sequence variants was a sequencing artifact.

This sequence was found in a woman younger than 45 in good health and CMV-seronegative. The chain is built from TRBV6-1 and TRBJ1-5; 9 nucleotides agree with TRBD1. Sequences were obtained from PBMCs. CDR3 in amino acids: CASRTDRGSNQPQHF. The CDR3 nucleotides read TGTGCCAGCAGAACGGACAGGGGTAGCAATCAGCCCCAGCATTTT.